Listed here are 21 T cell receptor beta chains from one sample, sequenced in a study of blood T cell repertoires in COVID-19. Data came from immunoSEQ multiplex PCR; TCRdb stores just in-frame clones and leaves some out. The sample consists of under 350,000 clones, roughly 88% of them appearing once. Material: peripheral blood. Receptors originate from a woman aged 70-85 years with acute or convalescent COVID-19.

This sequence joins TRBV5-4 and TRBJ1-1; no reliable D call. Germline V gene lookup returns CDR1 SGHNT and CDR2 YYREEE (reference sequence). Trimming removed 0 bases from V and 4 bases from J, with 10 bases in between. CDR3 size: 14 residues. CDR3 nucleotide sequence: TGTGCCAGCAGCTTGGATCCGCGGGGCACTGAAGCTTTCTTT. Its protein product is CASSLDPRGTEAFF. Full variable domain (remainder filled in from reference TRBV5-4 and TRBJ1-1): ETGVTQSPTHLIKTRGQQVTLRCSSQSGHNTVSWYQQALGQGPQFIFQYYREEENGRGNFPPRFSGLQFPNYSSELNVNALELDDSALYLCASSLDPRGTEAFFGQGTRLTVV.

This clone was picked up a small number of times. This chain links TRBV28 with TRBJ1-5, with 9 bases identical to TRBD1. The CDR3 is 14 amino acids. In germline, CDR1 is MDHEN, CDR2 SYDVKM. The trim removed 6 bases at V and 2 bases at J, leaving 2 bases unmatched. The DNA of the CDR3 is TGTGCCAGCAGCCGGGACAGGGGCAATCAGCCCCAGCATTTT. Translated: CASSRDRGNQPQHF.

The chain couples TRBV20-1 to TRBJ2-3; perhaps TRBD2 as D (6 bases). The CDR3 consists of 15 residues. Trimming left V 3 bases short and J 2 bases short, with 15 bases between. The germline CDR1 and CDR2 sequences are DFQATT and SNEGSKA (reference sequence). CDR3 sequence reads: CSASSLAKPTDTQYF. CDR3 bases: TGCAGTGCTAGTAGTCTAGCGAAACCCACAGATACGCAGTATTTT.

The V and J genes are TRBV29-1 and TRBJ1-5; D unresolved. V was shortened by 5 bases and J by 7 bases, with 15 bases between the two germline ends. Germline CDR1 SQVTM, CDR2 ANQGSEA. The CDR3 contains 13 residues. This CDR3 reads CSVLVGPGQPQHF. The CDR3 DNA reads TGCAGCGTTCTTGTGGGCCCTGGGCAGCCCCAGCATTTT.

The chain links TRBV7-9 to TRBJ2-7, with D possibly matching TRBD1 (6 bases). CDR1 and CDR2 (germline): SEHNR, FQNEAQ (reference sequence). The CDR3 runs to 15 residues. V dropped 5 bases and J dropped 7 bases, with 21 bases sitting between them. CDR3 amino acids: CASSRWDTRRSEQYF. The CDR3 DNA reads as TGTGCCAGCAGCAGGTGGGACACACGACGGTCTGAGCAGTACTTC. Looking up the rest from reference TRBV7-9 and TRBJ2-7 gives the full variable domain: DTGVSQNPRHKITKRGQNVTFRCDPISEHNRLYWYRQTLGQGPEFLTYFQNEAQLEKSRLLSDRFSAERPKGSFSTLEIQRTEQGDSAMYLCASSRWDTRRSEQYFGPGTRLTVT.

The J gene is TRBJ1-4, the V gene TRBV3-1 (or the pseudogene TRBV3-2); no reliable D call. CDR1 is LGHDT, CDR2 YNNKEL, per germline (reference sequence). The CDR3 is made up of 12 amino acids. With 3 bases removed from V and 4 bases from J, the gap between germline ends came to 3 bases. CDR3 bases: TGTGCCAGCAGCCACCTTAATGAAAAACTGTTTTTT. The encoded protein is CASSHLNEKLFF.

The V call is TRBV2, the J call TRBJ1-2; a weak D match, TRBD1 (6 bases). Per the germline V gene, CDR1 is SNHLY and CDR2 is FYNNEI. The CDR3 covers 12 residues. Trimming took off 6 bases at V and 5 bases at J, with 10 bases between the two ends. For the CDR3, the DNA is TGTGCCAGCAGGCAGACAGGATATGGCTACACCTTC. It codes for CASRQTGYGYTF.

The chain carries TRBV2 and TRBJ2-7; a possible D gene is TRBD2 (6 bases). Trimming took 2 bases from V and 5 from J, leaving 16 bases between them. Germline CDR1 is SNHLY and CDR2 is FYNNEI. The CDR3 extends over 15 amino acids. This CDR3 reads CASSETEAGSNEQYF. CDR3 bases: TGTGCCAGCAGTGAAACGGAGGCGGGATCCAACGAGCAGTACTTC.

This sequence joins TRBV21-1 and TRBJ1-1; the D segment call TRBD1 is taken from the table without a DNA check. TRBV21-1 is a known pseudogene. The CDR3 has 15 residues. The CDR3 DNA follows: TGTGCCAGCAGCAAAGGCAGGGGGGAAAAGCGGGCGGCTTTCTTT. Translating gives CASSKGRGEKRAAFF.

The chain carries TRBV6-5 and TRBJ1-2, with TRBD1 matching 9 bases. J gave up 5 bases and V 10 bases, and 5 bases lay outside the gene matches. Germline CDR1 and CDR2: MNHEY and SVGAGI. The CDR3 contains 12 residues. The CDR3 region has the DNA TGTGCCACGGGACAGGGACCGTATGGCTACACCTTC. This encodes CATGQGPYGYTF.

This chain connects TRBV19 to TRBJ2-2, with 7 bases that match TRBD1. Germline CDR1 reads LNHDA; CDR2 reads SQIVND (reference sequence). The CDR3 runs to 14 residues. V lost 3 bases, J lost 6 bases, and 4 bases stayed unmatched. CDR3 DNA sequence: TGTGCCAGTAGTATCCTGACAGGGCCCGGGGAGCTGTTTTTT. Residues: CASSILTGPGELFF.

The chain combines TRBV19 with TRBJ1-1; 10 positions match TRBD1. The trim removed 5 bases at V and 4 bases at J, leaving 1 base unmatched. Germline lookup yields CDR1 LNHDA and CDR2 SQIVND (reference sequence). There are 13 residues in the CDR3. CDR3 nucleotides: TGTGCCAGTAGTGGGACAGGGGTCACTGAAGCTTTCTTT. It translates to CASSGTGVTEAFF.

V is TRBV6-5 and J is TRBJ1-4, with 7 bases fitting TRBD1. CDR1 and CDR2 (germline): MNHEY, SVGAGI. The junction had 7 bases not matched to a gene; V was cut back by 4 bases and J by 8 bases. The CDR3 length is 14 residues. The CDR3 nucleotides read TGTGCCAGCAGTTTGCGACAGGGTCGGGAAAAACTGTTTTTT. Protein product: CASSLRQGREKLFF.

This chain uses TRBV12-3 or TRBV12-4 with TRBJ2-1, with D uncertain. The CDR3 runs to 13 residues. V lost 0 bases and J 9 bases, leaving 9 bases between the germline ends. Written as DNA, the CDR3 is TGTGCCAGCAGTTTAGCGCCGGAGTCTGAGCAGTTCTTC. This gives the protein CASSLAPESEQFF.

The CDR3 sequence is CASSPQQDGYTF. CDR3 nucleotides: TGTGCCAGCTCACCACAACAGGATGGCTACACCTTC. This chain uses TRBV18 with TRBJ1-2; D perhaps matches TRBD1 (5 bases). The V and J ends lost 1 base and 6 bases respectively, with 6 bases between them. Germline values: CDR1 KGHSH, CDR2 LQKENI. The CDR3 loop spans 12 amino acids.

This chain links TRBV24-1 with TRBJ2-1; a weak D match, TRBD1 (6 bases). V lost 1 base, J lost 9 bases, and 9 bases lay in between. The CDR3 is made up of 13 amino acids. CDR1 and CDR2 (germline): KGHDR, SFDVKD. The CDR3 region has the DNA TGTGCCACCAGTGATTTTGCGACAGGTGAGCAGTTCTTC. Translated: CATSDFATGEQFF.

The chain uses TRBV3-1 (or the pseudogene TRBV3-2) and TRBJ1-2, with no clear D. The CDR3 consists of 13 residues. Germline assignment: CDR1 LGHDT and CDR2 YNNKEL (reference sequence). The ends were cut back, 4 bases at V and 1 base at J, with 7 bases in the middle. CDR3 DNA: TGTGCCAGCAGCCTCGGGGTTAACTATGGCTACACCTTC. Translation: CASSLGVNYGYTF.

The CDR3 reads CASSQGTGAGYTF. CDR3 coding DNA: TGTGCCAGCAGCCAAGGGACAGGAGCCGGCTACACCTTC. The chain carries TRBV3-1 (or the pseudogene TRBV3-2) and TRBJ1-2; the match to TRBD1 covers 7 bases. The germline V gene encodes CDR1 LGHDT and CDR2 YNNKEL (reference sequence). The CDR3 loop spans 13 amino acids. The V gene end was trimmed by 1 base and the J gene end by 8 bases; junction bases not matched to a gene: 4.

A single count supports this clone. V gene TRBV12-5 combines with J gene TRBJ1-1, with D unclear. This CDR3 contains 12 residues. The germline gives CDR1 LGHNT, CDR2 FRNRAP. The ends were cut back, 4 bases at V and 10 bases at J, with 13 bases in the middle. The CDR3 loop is CASGSTSGRAFF. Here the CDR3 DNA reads TGTGCTAGTGGTTCCACTTCCGGGAGAGCTTTCTTT.

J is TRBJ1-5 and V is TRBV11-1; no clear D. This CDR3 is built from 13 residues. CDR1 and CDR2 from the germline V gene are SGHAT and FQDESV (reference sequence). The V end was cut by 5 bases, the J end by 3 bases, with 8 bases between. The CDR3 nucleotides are TGTGCCAGCAGCCGGGGTTTCAATCAGCCCCAGCATTTT. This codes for CASSRGFNQPQHF.

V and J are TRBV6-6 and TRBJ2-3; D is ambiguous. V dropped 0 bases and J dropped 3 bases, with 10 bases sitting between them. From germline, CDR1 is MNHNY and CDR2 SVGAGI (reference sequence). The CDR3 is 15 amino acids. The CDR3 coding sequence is TGTGCCAGCAGTTACTCGGTAGCTGGGACAGATACGCAGTATTTT. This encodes CASSYSVAGTDTQYF.